The clone carrying this T cell receptor (beta chain) has a count of ten or more. These data come from a study of Graves' ophthalmopathy and Graves' hyperthyroidism. V trimming: 10 bases; J trimming: 6 bases; junction bases outside the gene matches: 12. The CDR3 sequence is 14 residues long. Germline V gene data show CDR1 as SNHLY and CDR2 as FYNNEI. In donors with ophthalmopathy, activity was moderate-to-severe, with CAS ≥3, NOSPECS ≥4 and duration under 3 months. TCR beta CDR3 regions were amplified from RNA transcripts. The first-round RT-PCR employed HTBI primers together with the Qiagen OneStep RT-PCR kit. A multiplex PCR was then performed as the second round. TCRdb used MiXCR to reprocess the multiplex PCR reads, holding one entry per CDR3 protein. Of about 700,000 distinct CDR3 sequences listed, about two fifths are singletons.

The origin of this receptor is an adult man with Graves' ophthalmopathy. The genes are TRBV2 and TRBJ1-2, with 9 nucleotides matching TRBD1. The sequencing input was peripheral blood. Written as DNA, the CDR3 is TGTGCCAACAGAGGGACAGGGATGAAGAATGGCTACACCTTC. This sequence encodes CANRGTGMKNGYTF.